This T cell receptor (beta chain) was observed in a study of preoperative IRX-2 immunotherapy in early breast cancer. V was clipped by 3 bases and J by 1 base, with 12 bases between them. The CDR3 extends over 15 amino acids. Germline V CDR1 and CDR2: LNHNV, YYDKDF (reference sequence). TCRdb's table, derived via immunoSEQ multiplex PCR, lists solely in-frame clones and lacks some. The sample gives approximately 38,000 clones, around 82% of which show up once; around 1.5% is in the top ten. Regarding treatment: preoperative locoregional IRX-2 cytokine immunotherapy. This clone has more than one count but fewer than ten.

The specimen was lymph node tissue, collected after IRX-2 immunotherapy. This TCR derives from a human donor with breast cancer. The chain has TRBV15 and TRBJ2-5; D gene uncertain. CDR3 residues: CATSRTKGVQETQYF. The DNA for the CDR3 is TGTGCCACCAGCAGGACCAAGGGCGTCCAAGAGACCCAGTACTTC.